The next 8 T cell receptor beta chains were all read from a single sample in a study of spatial heterogeneity in lung cancer. MiXCR was run by TCRdb on the 5' RACE reads, yielding one entry per CDR3 protein. Found here are 4,000 or so distinct CDR3 sequences, about 21% of them singletons; the top ten hold approximately 23%. The time point here: sample taken at primary tumor resection. Sequencing of whole RNA from tumor, nontumor lung or frozen PBMC involved no sorting. The sequencing used normal lung tissue next to the tumor, collected at surgery. All receptors come from a female donor with early-stage non-small cell lung cancer.

A word on this clonotype: An end of the junction differs from the germline gene, which may be a read error. The size of this beta chain means little, since it is a stray read in a library made for alpha chains. V and J are TRBV7-9 and TRBJ2-1; no firm D call. There are 13 residues in the CDR3. CDR1 and CDR2 (germline): SEHNR, FQNEAQ (reference sequence). CDR3 in DNA: TGTGCCAGCACCTTATGGTCGGAAAATGAGCAGTTCTTC. This sequence encodes CASTLWSENEQFF.

As to this clonotype: This beta chain is a stray sequence in a library constructed for alpha chains; its clone size is not meaningful. The V call is TRBV13, the J call TRBJ2-5, with a tentative D call TRBD2 (5 bases). The CDR3 is made up of 14 amino acids. The ends were cut back, 5 bases at V and 6 bases at J, with 16 bases in the middle. Looked up from germline, CDR1 is PRHDT and CDR2 is FYEKMQ (reference sequence). The DNA of the CDR3 is TGTGCCAGCAGCCTTCGGGGTCCCGAAAAGACCCAGTACTTC. Amino acid sequence: CASSLRGPEKTQYF.

As for this clonotype: This beta chain is an unintended read in a library built for alpha chains; its size means little. The chain carries TRBV2 and TRBJ1-2, with 7 bases aligning to TRBD1. CDR3 size: 16 residues. Trimming took 4 bases from V and 6 from J; bases not matched to a gene: 14. From germline, CDR1 is SNHLY and CDR2 FYNNEI. In DNA, the CDR3 is TGTGCCAGCAGTGTCATAGGGGGCACAGTCTTGAATGGCTACACCTTC. This gives the protein CASSVIGGTVLNGYTF.

By sample fraction, this clonotype is medium-sized. Within a library made for alpha chains, this beta chain is off target, and its count is uninformative. Here the CDR3 DNA reads TGTGCCACCAGCGGTAGACTCAATGAGCAGTTCTTC. The encoded protein is CATSGRLNEQFF. V is TRBV15 and J is TRBJ2-1; no reliable D call. The V and J ends lost 5 bases and 6 bases respectively, with 8 bases between them. There are 12 residues in the CDR3. Germline CDR1 LNHNV, CDR2 YYDKDF (reference sequence).

This clonotype ranks as medium-sized. The size of this beta chain means little, since it is a stray read in a library made for alpha chains. V gene TRBV11-1 combines with J gene TRBJ1-2; D remains unclear. Between the trimmed V and J ends, which lost 5 bases and 2 bases, there was a span of 18 bases. CDR1 and CDR2 from the germline V gene are SGHAT and FQDESV (reference sequence). The CDR3 contains 16 residues. The CDR3 protein is CASSRDGRQSNYGYTF. The CDR3 coding sequence is TGTGCCAGCAGCCGGGATGGACGACAATCGAACTATGGCTACACCTTC.

This clonotype showed up many times. For a library built for alpha chains, this beta chain is a stray read; little rests on its size. This sequence joins TRBV7-7 and TRBJ1-1, with D possibly TRBD1 on 5 matching bases. Trimming stripped 5 bases from V and 9 bases from J, with 19 bases between. This CDR3 has 14 amino acids. The germline CDR1 and CDR2 sequences are SSHAT and FNYEAQ (reference sequence). CDR3 sequence (DNA): TGTGCCAGCAGCCGGGGGAAGGGCCCAACTCAAGCTTTCTTT. It codes for CASSRGKGPTQAFF.

In this sample, this clonotype is medium-sized. With the library built for alpha chains, this beta chain is off target and its frequency is not meaningful. The V gene is TRBV5-1, the J gene TRBJ1-1; TRBD1 is a possible D gene (6 bases). This CDR3 is built from 11 residues. Germline CDR1 and CDR2: SGHRS and YFSETQ. V lost 4 bases and J 7 bases, leaving 8 bases between the germline ends. This CDR3 reads CASSVDSEAFF. CDR3 bases: TGCGCCAGCAGCGTGGACAGTGAAGCTTTCTTT.

Of note for this clonotype: The size of this beta chain means little, since it is a stray read in a library made for alpha chains. The chain is built from TRBV20-1 and TRBJ2-1; D perhaps matches TRBD1 (7 bases). In germline, CDR1 is DFQATT, CDR2 SNEGSKA (reference sequence). Trimming took off 3 bases at V and 7 bases at J, with 25 bases between the two ends. This CDR3 contains 17 residues. CDR3 sequence: CSASSPGKEGARNEQFF. The CDR3 DNA reads TGCAGTGCTAGTAGTCCGGGAAAGGAGGGGGCAAGGAATGAGCAGTTCTTC.